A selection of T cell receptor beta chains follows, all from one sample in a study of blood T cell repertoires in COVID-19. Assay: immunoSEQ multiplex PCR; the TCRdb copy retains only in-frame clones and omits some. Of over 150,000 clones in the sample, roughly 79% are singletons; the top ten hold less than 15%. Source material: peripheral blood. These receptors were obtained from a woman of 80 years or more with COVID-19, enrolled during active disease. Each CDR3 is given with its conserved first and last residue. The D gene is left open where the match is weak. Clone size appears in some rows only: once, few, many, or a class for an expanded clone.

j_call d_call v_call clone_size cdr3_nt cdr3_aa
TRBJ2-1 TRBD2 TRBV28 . TGTGCCAGCAGTTCTTACCCGGGACTAGCGGGGCCGGCCTACAATGAGCAGTTCTTC CASSSYPGLAGPAYNEQFF
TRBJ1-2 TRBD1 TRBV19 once TGTGCCAGTAGTATATTCGGGAGGGGGCGGGCCTATGGCTACACCTTC CASSIFGRGRAYGYTF
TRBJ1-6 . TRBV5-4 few TGTGCCAGCAGCTTGAGCAGGGCCGAGAATTCACCCCTCCACTTT CASSLSRAENSPLHF
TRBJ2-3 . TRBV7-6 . TGTGCCAGCAGCTTATCCAGGCACCAAGATACGCAGTATTTT CASSLSRHQDTQYF
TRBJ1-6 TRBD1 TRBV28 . TGTGCCTCCCAGGGGGCGAGTTCACCCCTCCACTTT CASQGASSPLHF
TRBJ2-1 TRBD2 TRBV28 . TGTGCCAGCAGTTTAGGGACTAGCGGGTACAGCTCCTACAATGAGCAGTTCTTC CASSLGTSGYSSYNEQFF
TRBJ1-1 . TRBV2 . TGTGCCAGCAGATCAACCGGGACAACCACTGAAGCTTTCTTT CASRSTGTTTEAFF
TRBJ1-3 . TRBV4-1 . TGCGCCAGGGAACAGGAACCTGGAAACACCATATATTTT CAREQEPGNTIYF
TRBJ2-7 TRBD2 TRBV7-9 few TGTGCCAGCAGCCCACTAGCGTTCTTCTCCTACGAGCAGTACTTC CASSPLAFFSYEQYF
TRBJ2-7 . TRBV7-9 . TGCGCTGGGGCCTTACACTCCTACGAGCAGTACTTC CAGALHSYEQYF
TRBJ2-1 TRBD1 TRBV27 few TGTGCCAGCAGTCTAACAGGGGATTCCTACAATGAGCAGTTCTTC CASSLTGDSYNEQFF
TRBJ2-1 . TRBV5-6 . TGTGCCAGCAGCTTGGCCAGGTACCGGGAGAAAATCTCCTACAATGAGCAGTTCTTC CASSLARYREKISYNEQFF